This T cell receptor beta chain was observed in a study of regulatory T cells in long-lasting Graves disease. Points on this clonotype: A single base separates this from a much larger clone, so it may be a read error.

Arm-PCR of CDR3 regions and iRepertoire HTBI primers were used to build TCR beta libraries. TCRdb redid the calling of the multiplex PCR reads with MiXCR, one entry per CDR3 protein. The table records roughly 450,000 distinct CDR3 sequences, 23% of them present only once. Noted time point: persistent/refractory GD, antithyroid drugs over 5 years with positive TRAb. PBMC-extracted RNA yielded the TCR library. Looked up from germline, CDR1 is SGHDT and CDR2 is YYEEEE. The CDR3 spans 13 residues. V was pared by 1 base and J by 6 bases, with 5 bases between. The chain recombines TRBV5-6 with TRBJ1-6; D is uncertain. This clonotype was obtained from a female donor with Graves disease. This specimen consisted of peripheral blood mononuclear cells (PBMCs), obtained when the disease was refractory, from a patient treated with antithyroid drugs. As DNA, the CDR3 is TGTGCCAGCAGCTTGAGAGCTAATTCACCCCTCCACTTT. Its protein is CASSLRANSPLHF. Full variable domain (missing parts from reference TRBV5-6 and TRBJ1-6): DAGVTQSPTHLIKTRGQQVTLRCSPKSGHDTVSWYQQALGQGPQFIFQYYEEEERQRGNFPDRFSGHQFPNYSSELNVNALLLGDSALYLCASSLRANSPLHFGNGTRLTVT.